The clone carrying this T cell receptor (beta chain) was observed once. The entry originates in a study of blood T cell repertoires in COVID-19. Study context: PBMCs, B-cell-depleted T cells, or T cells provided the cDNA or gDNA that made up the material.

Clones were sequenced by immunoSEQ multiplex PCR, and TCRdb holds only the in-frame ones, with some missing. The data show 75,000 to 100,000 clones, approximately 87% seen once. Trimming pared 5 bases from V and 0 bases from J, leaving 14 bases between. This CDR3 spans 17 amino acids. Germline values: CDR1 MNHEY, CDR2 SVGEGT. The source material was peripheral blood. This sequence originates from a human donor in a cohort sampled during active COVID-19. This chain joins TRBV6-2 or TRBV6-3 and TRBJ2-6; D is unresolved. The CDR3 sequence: CASSKTLTYSGANVLTF. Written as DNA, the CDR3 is TGTGCCAGCAGTAAGACTCTCACCTACTCTGGGGCCAACGTCCTGACTTTC.